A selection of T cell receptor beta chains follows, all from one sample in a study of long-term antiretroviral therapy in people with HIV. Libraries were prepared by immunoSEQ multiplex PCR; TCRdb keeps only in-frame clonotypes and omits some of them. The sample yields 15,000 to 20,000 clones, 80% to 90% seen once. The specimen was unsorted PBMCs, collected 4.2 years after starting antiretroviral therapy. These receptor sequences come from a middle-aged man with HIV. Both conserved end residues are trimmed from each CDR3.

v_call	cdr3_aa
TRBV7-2	ASNMDRGAYEQY
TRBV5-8	ASSLRGSYEQY
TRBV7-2	ASSAGTGYNSPLH
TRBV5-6	ASSPGQSSNQPQH
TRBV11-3	ASSQRGANNEQF
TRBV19	ASSIGSRTGSTDTQY
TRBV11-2	ASSLGRASTDTQY
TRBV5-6	ASSDNYGYT
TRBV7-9	ASSGNRVAYGYT
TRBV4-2	ASSLYLWTGELF
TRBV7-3	ASSPGGHYNEQF
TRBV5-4	ASSPQLAGGYNEQF
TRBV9	ASSVTGFTNEKLF
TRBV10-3	AISDSGGKNPQETQY
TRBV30	AWSVGARYEQY
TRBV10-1	ASRGDGDTGELF
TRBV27	ASSLGQGPYEQY
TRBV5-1	ASRLAGYNEQF
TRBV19	ARDSATYEQY
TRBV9	ASASDTNTEAF
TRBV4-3	ASSQDTGGWGEKLF
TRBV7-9	ASSPEGLSNQPQH
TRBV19	ASTLESGAPGELF
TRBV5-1	ASSLAFDEQY
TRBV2	ASQNYEQY
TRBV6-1	ASSEASDRGREQY
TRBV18	ASSPQSGNILF